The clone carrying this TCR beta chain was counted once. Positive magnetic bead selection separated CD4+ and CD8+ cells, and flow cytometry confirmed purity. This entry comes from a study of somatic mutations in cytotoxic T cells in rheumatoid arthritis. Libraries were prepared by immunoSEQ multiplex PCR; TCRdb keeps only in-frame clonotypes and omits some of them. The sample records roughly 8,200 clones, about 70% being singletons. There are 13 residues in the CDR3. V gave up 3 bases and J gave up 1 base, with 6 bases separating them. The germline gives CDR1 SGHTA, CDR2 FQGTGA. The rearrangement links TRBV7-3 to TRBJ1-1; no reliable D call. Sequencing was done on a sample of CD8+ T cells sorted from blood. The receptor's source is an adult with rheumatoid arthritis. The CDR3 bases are TGTGCCAGCAGCTTCGACCCGAACACTGAAGCTTTCTTT. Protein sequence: CASSFDPNTEAFF.